Detailed here is one T cell receptor beta chain. TCRdb re-derived calls from the 5' RACE reads in MiXCR, one entry per CDR3 protein. The repertoire holds hundreds of thousands of distinct CDR3 sequences, with more than 20% as singletons. Germline assignment: CDR1 SGDLS and CDR2 YYNGEE. Trimming removed 3 bases from V and 2 bases from J; junction bases left unmatched: 10. This CDR3 is built from 17 residues. This sample was taken from a study of T-cell memory formation after mild COVID-19. The chain has TRBV9 and TRBJ2-5, with 10 positions matching TRBD2. The origin of this receptor is a man between 18 and 35 years old who had mild COVID-19 (a few samples of this study predate the infection). Cell type and time point are not known. Source material: PBMCs or a T cell subset sorted from them (not recorded which). The DNA for the CDR3 is TGTGCCAGCAGCGACCGGAGGGTAGCGGGGGGTCAAGAGACCCAGTACTTC. Its protein is CASSDRRVAGGQETQYF.